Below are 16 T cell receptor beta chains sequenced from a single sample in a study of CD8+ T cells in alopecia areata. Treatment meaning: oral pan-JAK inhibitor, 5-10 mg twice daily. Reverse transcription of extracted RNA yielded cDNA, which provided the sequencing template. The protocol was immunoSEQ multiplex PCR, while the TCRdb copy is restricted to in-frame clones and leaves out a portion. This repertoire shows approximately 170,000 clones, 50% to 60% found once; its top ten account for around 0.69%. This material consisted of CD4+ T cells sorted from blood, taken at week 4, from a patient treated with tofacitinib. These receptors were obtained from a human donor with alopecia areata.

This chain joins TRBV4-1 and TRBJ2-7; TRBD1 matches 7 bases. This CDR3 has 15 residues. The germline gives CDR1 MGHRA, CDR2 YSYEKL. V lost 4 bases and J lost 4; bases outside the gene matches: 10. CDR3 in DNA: TGCGCCAGCAGCCGCCTCCGGGACAGAAAATACGAGCAGTACTTC. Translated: CASSRLRDRKYEQYF.

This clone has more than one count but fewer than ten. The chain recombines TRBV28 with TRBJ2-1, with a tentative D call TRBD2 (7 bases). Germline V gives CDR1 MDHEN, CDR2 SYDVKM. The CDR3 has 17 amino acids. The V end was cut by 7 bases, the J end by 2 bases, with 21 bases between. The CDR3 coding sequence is TGTGCCAGCATCACGGGGGGCGGGATAGGTACCTACAATGAGCAGTTCTTC. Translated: CASITGGGIGTYNEQFF.

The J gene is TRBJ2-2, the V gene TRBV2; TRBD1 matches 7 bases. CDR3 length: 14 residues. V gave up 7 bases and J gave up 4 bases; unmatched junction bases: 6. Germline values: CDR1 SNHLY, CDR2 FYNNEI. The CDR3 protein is CASMTGSGTGELFF. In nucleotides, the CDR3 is TGTGCCAGCATGACAGGGTCGGGCACCGGGGAGCTGTTTTTT.

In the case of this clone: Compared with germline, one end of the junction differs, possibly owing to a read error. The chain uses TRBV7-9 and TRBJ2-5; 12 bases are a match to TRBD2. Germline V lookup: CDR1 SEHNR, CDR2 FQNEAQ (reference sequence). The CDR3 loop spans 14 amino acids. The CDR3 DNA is TGTGCCAGCAGCCTAGCGGGAGGGGACGAGACCCAGTACTTC. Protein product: CASSLAGGDETQYF.

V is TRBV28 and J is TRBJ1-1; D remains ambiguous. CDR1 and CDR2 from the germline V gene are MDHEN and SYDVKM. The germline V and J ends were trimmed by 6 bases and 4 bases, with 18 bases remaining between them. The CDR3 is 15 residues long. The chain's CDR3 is CASRPGGGSGTEAFF. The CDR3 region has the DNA TGTGCCAGCAGACCCGGAGGTGGTTCGGGCACTGAAGCTTTCTTT.

As DNA, the CDR3 is TGTGCCAGCAGTGAGATGACTTCGAGATACGAGCAGTACTTC. It is translated as CASSEMTSRYEQYF. The V and J genes are TRBV6-1 and TRBJ2-7; no firm D call. Trimming pared 3 bases from V and 4 bases from J, leaving 13 bases between. The length of the CDR3 is 14 residues. Germline loops: CDR1 MNHNS, CDR2 SASEGT.

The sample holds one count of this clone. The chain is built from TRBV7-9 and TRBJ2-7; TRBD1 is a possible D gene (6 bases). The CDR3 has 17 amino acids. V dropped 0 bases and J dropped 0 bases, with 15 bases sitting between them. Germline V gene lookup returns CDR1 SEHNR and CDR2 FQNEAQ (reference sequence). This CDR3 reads CASSLAWIGDNSYEQYF. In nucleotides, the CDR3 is TGTGCCAGCAGCTTAGCCTGGATAGGGGACAACTCCTACGAGCAGTACTTC.

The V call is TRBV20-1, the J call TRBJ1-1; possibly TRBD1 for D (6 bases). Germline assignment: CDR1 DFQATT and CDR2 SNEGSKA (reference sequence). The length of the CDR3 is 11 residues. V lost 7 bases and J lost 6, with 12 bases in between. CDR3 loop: CSVQGLAEAFF. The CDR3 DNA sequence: TGCAGTGTCCAGGGGCTCGCTGAAGCTTTCTTT.

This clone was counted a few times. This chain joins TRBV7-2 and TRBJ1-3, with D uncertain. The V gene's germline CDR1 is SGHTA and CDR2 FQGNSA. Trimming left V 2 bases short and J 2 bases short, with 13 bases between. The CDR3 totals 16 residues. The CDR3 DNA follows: TGTGCCAGCAGCTTATGGGCAGGCGATACTGGAAACACCATATATTTT. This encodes CASSLWAGDTGNTIYF.

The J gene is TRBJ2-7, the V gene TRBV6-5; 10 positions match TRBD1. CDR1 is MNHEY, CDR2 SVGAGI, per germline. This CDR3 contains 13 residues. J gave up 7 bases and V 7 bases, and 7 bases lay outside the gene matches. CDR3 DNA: TGTGCCAGCACACGGGACAGGGGAATGGAGCAGTACTTC. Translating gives CASTRDRGMEQYF.

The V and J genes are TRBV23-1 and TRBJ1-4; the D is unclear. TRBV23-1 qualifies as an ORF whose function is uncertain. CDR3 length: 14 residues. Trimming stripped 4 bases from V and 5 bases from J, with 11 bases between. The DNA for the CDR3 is TGCGCCAGCAGTCCGATCCGGTCCAATGAAAAACTGTTTTTT. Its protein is CASSPIRSNEKLFF.

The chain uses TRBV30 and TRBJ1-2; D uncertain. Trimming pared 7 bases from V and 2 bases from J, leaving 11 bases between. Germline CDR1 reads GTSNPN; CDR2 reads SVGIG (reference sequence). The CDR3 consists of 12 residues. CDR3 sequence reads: CAYWTGNYGYTF. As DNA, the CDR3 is TGTGCCTACTGGACCGGGAACTATGGCTACACCTTC.

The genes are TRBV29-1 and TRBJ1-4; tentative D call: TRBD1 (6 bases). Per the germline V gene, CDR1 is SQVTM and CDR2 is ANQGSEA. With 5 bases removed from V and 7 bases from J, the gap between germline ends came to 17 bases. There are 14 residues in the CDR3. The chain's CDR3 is CSVRTGALGEKLFF. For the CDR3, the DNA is TGCAGCGTTCGAACGGGGGCTTTAGGTGAAAAACTGTTTTTT.

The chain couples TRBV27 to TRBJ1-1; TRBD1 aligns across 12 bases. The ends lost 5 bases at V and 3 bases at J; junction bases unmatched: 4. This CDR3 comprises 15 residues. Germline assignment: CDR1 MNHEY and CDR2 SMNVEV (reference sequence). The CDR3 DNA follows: TGTGCCAGCAGTCCTGGGACAGGGGGCTACACTGAAGCTTTCTTT. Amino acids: CASSPGTGGYTEAFF.

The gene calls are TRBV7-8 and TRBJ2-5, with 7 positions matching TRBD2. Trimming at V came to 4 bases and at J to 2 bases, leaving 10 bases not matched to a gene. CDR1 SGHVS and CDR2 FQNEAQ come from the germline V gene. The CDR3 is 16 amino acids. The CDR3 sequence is CASSWGGAGEQETQYF. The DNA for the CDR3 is TGTGCCAGCAGCTGGGGAGGGGCGGGAGAACAAGAGACCCAGTACTTC. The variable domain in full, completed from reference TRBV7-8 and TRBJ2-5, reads GAGVSQSPRYKVAKRGQDVALRCDPISGHVSLFWYQQALGQGPEFLTYFQNEAQLDKSGLPSDRFFAERPEGSVSTLKIQRTQQEDSAVYLCASSWGGAGEQETQYFGPGTRLLVL.

The CDR3 protein is CSVGPGGGQTQYF. The CDR3 DNA reads as TGCAGCGTTGGTCCAGGGGGCGGACAGACCCAGTACTTC. The chain employs TRBV29-1 and TRBJ2-5, with TRBD1 matching 8 bases. The trim removed 4 bases at V and 6 bases at J, leaving 7 bases unmatched. The CDR3 runs 13 residues. The germline V gene has CDR1 SQVTM and CDR2 ANQGSEA.